These T cell receptor beta chains were read from a single sample in a study of beta chain features in type 1 diabetes. The assay was immunoSEQ multiplex PCR, and TCRdb's table has in-frame clones only and misses some. Seen here are some 150,000 clones, about 9.4% observed once, and the top ten hold less than 1.5%. The sequenced sample was naive CD4+ T cells from blood. The receptors were gathered from a man aged 18 to 29 in good health. Both conserved end residues are part of each CDR3. The D gene is left open where the match is weak. The listing skips clone size in some rows; elsewhere it reads once, few, many or a size class.

clone_size	j_call	d_call	v_call	cdr3_aa	cdr3_nt
.	TRBJ2-5	TRBD2	TRBV9	CASSVGNSGGVETQYF	TGTGCCAGCAGCGTAGGGAATAGCGGGGGGGTAGAGACCCAGTACTTC
many	TRBJ2-5	TRBD2	TRBV7-2	CASSLARGLAEETQYF	TGTGCCAGCAGCTTAGCGCGGGGACTAGCGGAAGAGACCCAGTACTTC
few	TRBJ1-4	.	TRBV2	CASRQDNEKLFF	TGTGCCAGCAGACAGGATAATGAAAAACTGTTTTTT
.	TRBJ2-5	TRBD1	TRBV9	CASSFRDRGLETQYF	TGTGCCAGCAGCTTCCGGGACAGGGGGCTAGAGACCCAGTACTTC
.	TRBJ1-6	TRBD1	TRBV18	CASSPPNVNRGNSPLHF	TGTGCCAGCTCACCACCTAATGTCAACAGGGGTAATTCACCCCTCCACTTT
.	TRBJ2-5	.	TRBV10-2	CASSESGGQTQYF	TGCGCCAGCAGTGAGTCAGGGGGACAGACCCAGTACTTC
.	TRBJ1-5	.	TRBV21-1	CASSKARDRGSNQPQHF	TGTGCCAGCAGCAAAGCACGGGACAGGGGAAGCAATCAGCCCCAGCATTTT
.	TRBJ2-7	.	TRBV11-2	CASSLSGGLGEQYF	TGTGCCAGCAGCTTGTCAGGGGGGTTGGGTGAGCAGTACTTC
.	TRBJ1-1	.	TRBV25-1	CASTYGGAGHTEAFF	TGTGCCAGCACCTACGGGGGGGCTGGCCACACTGAAGCTTTCTTT
many	TRBJ2-4	.	TRBV10-3	CAISESGQRNIQYF	TGTGCCATCAGTGAGTCAGGACAGCGGAACATTCAGTACTTC
few	TRBJ2-1	.	TRBV21-1	CASNPFLRDRPHEQFF	TGTGCCAGCAACCCATTCCTCCGGGACAGACCTCATGAGCAGTTCTTC
.	TRBJ2-7	TRBD2	TRBV6-1	CASSARLAGDSYEQYF	TGTGCCAGCAGTGCTAGACTAGCGGGGGATTCCTACGAGCAGTACTTC
few	TRBJ2-7	.	TRBV21-1	CASSKGTPRTGGLSYEQYF	TGTGCCAGCAGCAAAGGCACTCCCCGGACAGGGGGCTTGTCCTACGAGCAGTACTTC
few	TRBJ2-1	TRBD2	TRBV4-3	CASSQVSGLAEKINEQFF	TGCGCCAGCAGCCAAGTCTCGGGACTAGCGGAAAAAATCAATGAGCAGTTCTTC
few	TRBJ1-6	TRBD1	TRBV5-1	CASSADRTGAGSPLHF	TGCGCCAGCAGCGCCGACCGAACAGGGGCGGGATCACCCCTCCACTTT
many	TRBJ2-5	TRBD1	TRBV7-9	CASSPFTGTGRKETQYF	TGTGCCAGCAGTCCGTTTACCGGGACAGGGAGAAAAGAGACCCAGTACTTC
many	TRBJ2-1	TRBD2	TRBV14	CASSQVIAGVNEQFF	TGTGCCAGCAGCCAAGTAATAGCGGGGGTCAATGAGCAGTTCTTC
few	TRBJ2-2	.	TRBV2	CASSAHSGQNTGELFF	TGTGCCAGCAGTGCACATTCCGGACAAAACACCGGGGAGCTGTTTTTT
many	TRBJ2-5	.	TRBV30	CAWSSGVEETQYF	TGTGCCTGGAGTTCAGGGGTAGAAGAGACCCAGTACTTC
few	TRBJ2-2	TRBD1	TRBV18	CASSRQGETGELFF	TGTGCCAGCTCACGACAGGGTGAGACCGGGGAGCTGTTTTTT
few	TRBJ2-5	.	TRBV9	CASSVAPQGTVETQYF	TGTGCCAGCAGCGTAGCTCCCCAGGGGACGGTCGAGACCCAGTACTTC
.	TRBJ2-6	TRBD1	TRBV5-4	CASSSGTGRVSGANVLTF	TGTGCCAGCAGCTCAGGGACAGGGCGCGTTTCTGGGGCCAACGTCCTGACTTTC
.	TRBJ2-3	TRBD1	TRBV7-3	CASSTRTGSGTDTQYF	TGTGCCAGCAGCACTAGGACAGGGTCTGGCACAGATACGCAGTATTTT
few	TRBJ2-3	.	TRBV7-8	CASSIRGYRDTQYF	TGTGCCAGCAGCATCAGGGGTTACCGAGATACGCAGTATTTT
.	TRBJ2-7	.	TRBV7-9	CASSLARMGQGRLHEQYF	TGTGCCAGCAGCTTAGCCCGTATGGGGCAGGGTAGGCTCCACGAGCAGTACTTC
.	TRBJ1-2	.	TRBV11-2	CASSLDLTGYGYTF	TGTGCCAGCAGCTTAGATCTGACAGGCTATGGCTACACCTTC
.	TRBJ2-7	.	TRBV7-2	CASSGPGIEQYF	TGTGCCAGCAGCGGACCAGGGATCGAGCAGTACTTC
few	TRBJ1-4	.	TRBV5-1	CASSLRDNEKLFF	TGCGCCAGCAGCCTCCGGGACAACGAAAAACTGTTTTTT
.	TRBJ1-4	.	TRBV7-2	CASTTGSNEKLFF	TGTGCCAGTACCACAGGGTCTAATGAAAAACTGTTTTTT
few	TRBJ1-5	.	TRBV6-6	CASRVTASNQPQHF	TGTGCCAGCAGAGTGACAGCAAGCAATCAGCCCCAGCATTTT
.	TRBJ1-5	.	TRBV6-5	CASSYSPTQPQHF	TGTGCCAGCAGTTACTCGCCTACTCAGCCCCAGCATTTT
.	TRBJ1-2	.	TRBV7-9	CASSLAMEQGDGYTF	TGTGCCAGCAGCTTAGCGATGGAACAGGGCGATGGCTACACCTTC
few	TRBJ1-6	.	TRBV2	CASSEAQAGHSPLHF	TGTGCCAGCAGTGAAGCGCAGGCAGGGCACTCACCCCTCCACTTT
.	TRBJ2-5	TRBD1	TRBV5-8	CASSLFGTGIQTQYF	TGTGCCAGCAGCTTGTTTGGGACAGGGATCCAGACCCAGTACTTC
few	TRBJ2-7	TRBD1	TRBV5-5	CASSFGGTGGHEQYF	TGTGCCAGCAGCTTTGGAGGGACAGGGGGCCACGAGCAGTACTTC